The 13 T cell receptor beta chains below come from one sample, sequenced in a study of technical replicates of blood from a few donors. Method: immunoSEQ multiplex PCR; TCRdb's copy keeps in-frame clones and lacks some. The profile shows about 68,000 clones, 95% to 98% of them singletons. Sequencing used T cells isolated from PBMCs. The receptors were sampled from a human donor in good health.

The J gene is TRBJ1-1, the V gene TRBV25-1, with D maybe TRBD1 (5 bases). V dropped 5 bases and J dropped 3 bases, with 13 bases sitting between them. The CDR3 is made up of 14 amino acids. Germline CDR1 reads MGHDK; CDR2 reads SYGVNS. In DNA form, the CDR3 reads TGTGCCAGCAGTACGGGGGGACCGGACACTGAAGCTTTCTTT. Amino acids: CASSTGGPDTEAFF.

The table lists this clone with a count of one. V usage is TRBV5-4 and J usage is TRBJ1-1; 10 positions agree with TRBD1. Germline V lookup: CDR1 SGHNT, CDR2 YYREEE (reference sequence). This CDR3 comprises 13 residues. Trimming cost V 4 bases and J 4 bases; bases outside gene matches: 1. The CDR3 sequence: CASSRDRGTEAFF. The CDR3 coding sequence is TGTGCCAGCAGCCGGGACAGGGGCACTGAAGCTTTCTTT.

The chain carries TRBV6-5 and TRBJ2-7, with 8 nucleotides matching TRBD1. The CDR3 length is 14 residues. Germline V CDR1 and CDR2: MNHEY, SVGAGI. After removal of 10 bases from V and 6 bases from J, the junction contained 14 bases not matched to a gene. CDR3 region: CATRGQDRAGEQYF. The CDR3 DNA reads TGTGCCACCCGAGGGCAGGACAGGGCCGGCGAGCAGTACTTC.

The chain joins TRBV7-8 to TRBJ2-1; 9 bases map to TRBD2. Per the germline V gene, CDR1 is SGHVS and CDR2 is FQNEAQ. V shed 4 bases and J 5 bases; nucleotides not matched to a gene: 6. The CDR3 extends over 15 amino acids. The DNA of the CDR3 is TGTGCCAGCAGCTCCGGGACTAGCAGTAACAATGAGCAGTTCTTC. Amino acids: CASSSGTSSNNEQFF.

The CDR3 spells CSVGDTEQYF. The CDR3 coding sequence is TGCAGCGTCGGGGACACCGAGCAGTACTTC. The V call is TRBV29-1, the J call TRBJ2-7, with D possibly being TRBD1 (6 bases). This CDR3 comprises 10 residues. The germline V gene has CDR1 SQVTM and CDR2 ANQGSEA. V was cut by 6 bases and J by 6 bases, with 9 bases left in between.

V gene TRBV29-1 combines with J gene TRBJ2-7; 8 nucleotides match TRBD2. Per the germline V gene, CDR1 is SQVTM and CDR2 is ANQGSEA. The CDR3 covers 13 residues. V lost 0 bases and J lost 3; bases outside the gene matches: 1. The DNA for the CDR3 is TGCAGCGTTGAAGAAGGGACTAGCTACGAGCAGTACTTC. Translated, it gives CSVEEGTSYEQYF.

This clone was seen just once. The genes are TRBV9 and TRBJ1-2; D not resolved. The CDR3 is made up of 16 amino acids. The germline V gene encodes CDR1 SGDLS and CDR2 YYNGEE. Trimming cost V 0 bases and J 4 bases, with 16 bases left between them. For the CDR3, the DNA is TGTGCCAGCAGCGTAGCCCGGGAAACTTCCAGCTATGGCTACACCTTC. Amino acids: CASSVARETSSYGYTF. Drawing the rest from reference TRBV9 and TRBJ1-2, the complete variable domain is DSGVTQTPKHLITATGQRVTLRCSPRSGDLSVYWYQQSLDQGLQFLIQYYNGEERAKGNILERFSAQQFPDLHSELNLSSLELGDSALYFCASSVARETSSYGYTFGSGTRLTVV.

The table lists this clone with a count of one. This chain links TRBV5-6 with TRBJ2-2; D is possibly TRBD2 (5 bases). CDR1 SGHDT and CDR2 YYEEEE come from the germline V gene. V lost 4 bases to trimming and J lost 7 bases, with 11 bases between them. The CDR3 length is 13 residues. CDR3 residues: CASSAGLVGELFF. The DNA for the CDR3 is TGTGCCAGCAGCGCCGGACTGGTCGGGGAGCTGTTTTTT.

This chain links TRBV6-5 with TRBJ1-2; the match to TRBD1 covers 7 bases. Germline assignment: CDR1 MNHEY and CDR2 SVGAGI. CDR3 length equals 13 residues. V trimming: 1 base; J trimming: 8 bases; junction bases outside the gene matches: 4. CDR3 DNA sequence: TGTGCCAGCAGTTACTACACAGGGGTCGGCTACACCTTC. This translates into CASSYYTGVGYTF.

CDR3 region: CASSEGQGSYNEQFF. CDR3 DNA sequence: TGCGCCAGCAGCGAAGGACAGGGATCCTACAATGAGCAGTTCTTC. J is TRBJ2-1 and V is TRBV5-1; 8 bases match TRBD1. Germline CDR1 and CDR2: SGHRS and YFSETQ. Trimming removed 4 bases from V and 1 base from J; junction bases left unmatched: 4. This CDR3 is built from 15 residues.

This chain links TRBV6-6 with TRBJ2-7; TRBD2 is a possible D gene (5 bases). Germline CDR1 is MNHNY and CDR2 is SVGAGI (reference sequence). Trimming took 6 bases from V and 3 from J, leaving 6 bases between them. The CDR3 extends over 11 amino acids. The CDR3 coding sequence is TGTGCCAGCAGACGGGACTACGAGCAGTACTTC. This translates into CASRRDYEQYF.

The V call is TRBV27, the J call TRBJ1-2, with 8 bases identical to TRBD1. Losses at the gene ends were 4 bases for V and 0 bases for J; bases not matched to a gene: 10. The CDR3 extends over 17 amino acids. Germline CDR1 reads MNHEY; CDR2 reads SMNVEV (reference sequence). CDR3 coding DNA: TGTGCCAGCAGTTCACGGACAGGGTCAAATCCTAACTATGGCTACACCTTC. It codes for CASSSRTGSNPNYGYTF.

In this sample, this clone turned up once. CDR3 DNA: TGCAGCCCCTTTGGAGGCTCGGACGGGACTGAAGCTTTCTTT. Amino acid sequence: CSPFGGSDGTEAFF. The rearrangement joins TRBV29-1 to TRBJ1-1, with D uncertain. The CDR3 extends over 14 amino acids. Trimming removed 8 bases at V and 5 bases at J, with 21 bases between. The V gene's germline CDR1 is SQVTM and CDR2 ANQGSEA.